Detailed here is one T cell receptor beta chain. The CDR3 extends over 15 amino acids. The germline V gene encodes CDR1 PRHDT and CDR2 FYEKMQ (reference sequence). The V end was cut by 2 bases, the J end by 9 bases, with 17 bases between. This record comes from a study of shared clonotypes between healthy human individuals. The repertoire was sequenced with immunoSEQ multiplex PCR; TCRdb's copy has only in-frame clones and lacks some. The profile covers a few million clones, with roughly nine tenths appearing a single time and roughly 0.14% taken by the ten largest. The V gene is TRBV13, the J gene TRBJ2-1; D is perhaps TRBD2 (6 bases). The sample taken for sequencing was naive CD4+ T cells sorted from blood. Indicated subset: CD45RA+ positively selected. The clonotype was recovered from a man in his late teens or twenties in good health. CDR3 sequence: CASSLWGGAGTEQFF. CDR3 in DNA: TGTGCCAGCAGCTTATGGGGCGGGGCAGGGACTGAGCAGTTCTTC.